Shown below are 26 T cell receptor beta chains from a single sample sequenced in a study of shared clonotypes between healthy human individuals. Here immunoSEQ multiplex PCR was the method, and the copy in TCRdb shows in-frame clones only, minus some. The data hold approximately 2.4 million clones, with approximately 94% observed a single time. Sequencing input: naive CD4+ T cells sorted from blood. The sample's subset: CD45RA+ positively selected. The receptors stem from a young man in good health.

Regarding this clone: The sample contains more than one DNA sequence encoding this CDR3. This sequence joins TRBV4-1 and TRBJ1-5; D is perhaps TRBD1 (6 bases). This CDR3 is 17 amino acids long. From germline, CDR1 is MGHRA and CDR2 YSYEKL. Trimming removed 0 bases from V and 2 bases from J, with 14 bases in between. The CDR3 loop is CASSQEGRGDGNQPQHF. For the CDR3, the DNA is TGCGCCAGCAGCCAAGAGGGGAGGGGGGATGGCAATCAGCCCCAGCATTTT.

V usage is TRBV14 and J usage is TRBJ2-5; TRBD2 aligns across 12 bases. The V gene's germline CDR1 is SGHDN and CDR2 FVKESK. The CDR3 sequence is 15 residues long. V lost 4 bases to trimming and J lost 5 bases; unmatched junction nucleotides: 5. CDR3 nucleotide sequence: TGTGCCAGCAGCCCTAGCGGGAGGGCTTGGGAGACCCAGTACTTC. It yields the protein CASSPSGRAWETQYF.

The chain is built from TRBV5-4 and TRBJ2-3; no clear D gene. The CDR3 length is 14 residues. Trimming removed 0 bases at V and 4 bases at J, with 9 bases between. Per germline, CDR1 SGHNT and CDR2 YYREEE (reference sequence). The CDR3 nucleotides read TGTGCCAGCAGCTTGGAGTCTATGTCAGATACGCAGTATTTT. Residues: CASSLESMSDTQYF.

The rearrangement uses TRBV9 and TRBJ2-2, with TRBD2 matching 7 bases. Per germline, CDR1 SGDLS and CDR2 YYNGEE. The CDR3 is made up of 15 amino acids. Unmatched junction bases numbered 8, after V lost 4 bases and J lost 5 bases. The CDR3 bases are TGTGCCAGCAGCCAAGTAGCGGGTGCAACCGGGGAGCTGTTTTTT. Translating gives CASSQVAGATGELFF.

The chain is built from TRBV2 and TRBJ2-3; a weak D match, TRBD1 (5 bases). The length of the CDR3 is 16 residues. Germline-derived CDR1 and CDR2 are SNHLY and FYNNEI. Trimming removed 2 bases from V and 3 bases from J, with 15 bases in between. The CDR3 loop is CASSERAGRRTDTQYF. DNA of the CDR3: TGTGCCAGCAGTGAAAGGGCAGGGCGACGGACAGATACGCAGTATTTT.

The chain has TRBV28 and TRBJ1-1; 9 bases map to TRBD1. Germline values: CDR1 MDHEN, CDR2 SYDVKM. After removal of 5 bases from V and 1 base from J, the junction contained 2 bases not matched to a gene. The length of the CDR3 is 14 residues. For the CDR3, the DNA is TGTGCCAGCAGTCAACAGGGGGCGAACACTGAAGCTTTCTTT. This codes for CASSQQGANTEAFF. Full variable domain (outside the CDR3, taken from reference TRBV28 and TRBJ1-1): DVKVTQSSRYLVKRTGEKVFLECVQDMDHENMFWYRQDPGLGLRLIYFSYDVKMKEKGDIPEGYSVSREKKERFSLILESASTNQTSMYLCASSQQGANTEAFFGQGTRLTVV.

V is TRBV6-5 and J is TRBJ1-2; 8 positions match TRBD1. Germline trimming cut 2 bases from V and 3 bases from J; bases unmatched to any gene: 2. This CDR3 comprises 14 residues. Looked up from germline, CDR1 is MNHEY and CDR2 is SVGAGI. CDR3 residues: CASSYGQGYYGYTF. For the CDR3, the DNA is TGTGCCAGCAGTTACGGACAGGGATACTATGGCTACACCTTC.

The genes are TRBV2 and TRBJ2-1; 12 bases are a match to TRBD2. The CDR3 sequence is 13 residues long. The germline CDR1 and CDR2 sequences are SNHLY and FYNNEI. V shed 4 bases and J 10 bases; nucleotides not matched to a gene: 2. CDR3 residues: CASSGLAGVEQFF. The CDR3 nucleotides read TGTGCCAGCAGTGGACTAGCGGGAGTAGAGCAGTTCTTC.

V and J are TRBV10-2 and TRBJ1-5, with unresolved D. This CDR3 has 14 amino acids. V dropped 3 bases and J dropped 4 bases, with 10 bases sitting between them. The germline V gene encodes CDR1 WSHSY and CDR2 SAAADI. This chain's CDR3 is CASSDRQENQPQHF. Written as DNA, the CDR3 is TGCGCCAGCAGTGACCGGCAGGAGAATCAGCCCCAGCATTTT.

This chain uses TRBV18 with TRBJ2-7; TRBD2 aligns across 8 bases. In germline, CDR1 is KGHSH, CDR2 LQKENI. The CDR3 is 13 residues long. V gave up 6 bases and J gave up 6 bases; unmatched junction bases: 7. The CDR3 DNA is TGTGCCAGCTCCCTCGGACTAGCTCGCGAGCAGTACTTC. This gives the protein CASSLGLAREQYF.

V and J are TRBV5-8 and TRBJ1-2; D unresolved. The germline gives CDR1 SGHTS, CDR2 YDEGEE. Trimming shortened V by 2 bases and J by 6 bases, and 17 bases separated the two germline ends. CDR3 length: 15 residues. CDR3 DNA sequence: TGTGCCAGCAGCTTTGTTTCGGGAGGGCTCCATGGCTACACCTTC. Protein: CASSFVSGGLHGYTF.

In regard to this clone: The sample carries other DNA sequences with the same CDR3. CDR3 sequence (DNA): TGTGCCTGGAGCGGGGGGTACCAAGAGACCCAGTACTTC. Translation gives CAWSGGYQETQYF. The chain carries TRBV30 and TRBJ2-5; the match to TRBD2 covers 7 bases. This CDR3 region has 13 residues. V was clipped by 3 bases and J by 0 bases; unmatched bases: 1. CDR1 and CDR2 (germline): GTSNPN, SVGIG (reference sequence).

The J gene is TRBJ2-1, the V gene TRBV12-5; unclear D gene. From germline, CDR1 is LGHNT and CDR2 FRNRAP. The CDR3 is made up of 14 amino acids. The V gene lost 0 bases and the J gene lost 5 bases, with 8 bases spanning the gap. Here the CDR3 DNA reads TGTGCTAGTGGTTTGGTCTCCGTAAACAATGAGCAGTTCTTC. Its translation: CASGLVSVNNEQFF. Full variable domain (outside the CDR3, taken from reference TRBV12-5 and TRBJ2-1): DARVTQTPRHKVTEMGQEVTMRCQPILGHNTVFWYRQTMMQGLELLAYFRNRAPLDDSGMPKDRFSAEMPDATLATLKIQPSEPRDSAVYFCASGLVSVNNEQFFGPGTRLTVL.

The chain has TRBV2 and TRBJ1-4; TRBD1 aligns across 8 bases. The CDR3 totals 15 residues. CDR1 SNHLY and CDR2 FYNNEI come from the germline V gene. V lost 7 bases, J lost 0 bases, and 4 bases stayed unmatched. DNA of the CDR3: TGTGCCAGCATGTTACAGGGGGCAACTAATGAAAAACTGTTTTTT. Protein: CASMLQGATNEKLFF.

The chain has TRBV5-1 and TRBJ1-1; TRBD1 matches at 8 bases. The CDR3 is 14 amino acids. J was trimmed by 4 bases and V by 4 bases; bases with no gene match: 6. Germline CDR1 SGHRS, CDR2 YFSETQ. The CDR3 protein is CASSIDRGPTEAFF. The CDR3 coding sequence is TGCGCCAGCAGCATCGACAGGGGTCCCACTGAAGCTTTCTTT.

This rearrangement joins TRBV13 to TRBJ2-1; D is possibly TRBD1 (6 bases). Germline V CDR1 and CDR2: PRHDT, FYEKMQ (reference sequence). Trimming removed 5 bases from V and 7 bases from J, with 12 bases in between. The CDR3 is 13 residues long. The CDR3 sequence is CASSDPRGNEQFF. The DNA for the CDR3 is TGTGCCAGCAGCGACCCCAGGGGAAATGAGCAGTTCTTC.

V usage is TRBV28 and J usage is TRBJ1-5; the D gene is possibly TRBD1 (6 bases). Germline V lookup: CDR1 MDHEN, CDR2 SYDVKM. The CDR3 consists of 14 residues. The germline V and J ends were trimmed by 8 bases and 3 bases, with 14 bases remaining between them. CDR3 DNA: TGTGCCAGCTCCGGGTACAGGGCCAATCAGCCCCAGCATTTT. This translates into CASSGYRANQPQHF.

This chain connects TRBV5-1 to TRBJ2-7, with 8 bases matching TRBD1. There are 14 residues in the CDR3. The germline CDR1 and CDR2 sequences are SGHRS and YFSETQ. J gave up 3 bases and V 6 bases, and 8 bases lay outside the gene matches. Here the CDR3 DNA reads TGCGCCAGCACCAATCCGGGACAGGTCTACGAGCAGTACTTC. Protein: CASTNPGQVYEQYF.

The CDR3 DNA is TGCAGCGTTACAGCCCATCAGGGGGAAAAACTGTTTTTT. Translation: CSVTAHQGEKLFF. V is TRBV29-1 and J is TRBJ1-4, with D possibly TRBD1 on 6 matching bases. V was cut by 5 bases and J by 8 bases, with 15 bases left in between. The germline V gene encodes CDR1 SQVTM and CDR2 ANQGSEA. This CDR3 spans 13 amino acids.

The chain recombines TRBV10-3 with TRBJ2-5; the D call may be TRBD1 or TRBD2 (5 bases each). This CDR3 region has 13 residues. V dropped 5 bases and J dropped 4 bases, with 11 bases sitting between them. CDR1 is ENHRY, CDR2 SYGVKD, per germline. CDR3 region: CAISQGDGETQYF. In nucleotides, the CDR3 is TGTGCCATCAGTCAGGGAGACGGAGAGACCCAGTACTTC.

V is TRBV5-1 and J is TRBJ1-2, with TRBD1 identical over 8 bases. The V segment lost 4 bases and the J segment 4 bases; nucleotides outside the gene matches: 3. Germline CDR1 reads SGHRS; CDR2 reads YFSETQ. This CDR3 comprises 13 residues. The CDR3 bases are TGCGCCAGCAGCGGACAGGGAGGCTATGGCTACACCTTC. Translating it yields CASSGQGGYGYTF.

J is TRBJ1-1 and V is TRBV6-5; no firm D call. The CDR3 is made up of 11 amino acids. Trimming took off 6 bases at V and 5 bases at J, with 7 bases between the two ends. The germline V gene has CDR1 MNHEY and CDR2 SVGAGI. This CDR3 is CASRQSTEAFF. Written as DNA, the CDR3 is TGTGCCAGCAGACAGAGTACTGAAGCTTTCTTT.

V and J are TRBV7-8 and TRBJ2-5; D unclear. V gave up 5 bases and J gave up 1 base, with 14 bases separating them. Germline V gene lookup returns CDR1 SGHVS and CDR2 FQNEAQ. The CDR3 runs 15 residues. The CDR3 here is CASSRPPPSQETQYF. DNA for the CDR3: TGTGCCAGCAGCCGACCCCCCCCAAGCCAAGAGACCCAGTACTTC.

This clone showed up just once. The V and J genes are TRBV6-5 and TRBJ2-3; D call uncertain. The CDR3 extends over 11 amino acids. From germline, CDR1 is MNHEY and CDR2 SVGAGI. V was pared by 6 bases and J by 4 bases, with 5 bases between. This CDR3 is CASSQADTQYF. The CDR3 region has the DNA TGTGCCAGCAGCCAGGCAGATACGCAGTATTTT.

The chain couples TRBV6-5 to TRBJ1-1; the match to TRBD1 covers 9 bases. This CDR3 is 13 amino acids long. Trimming took 6 bases from V and 12 from J; bases not matched to a gene: 11. From germline, CDR1 is MNHEY and CDR2 SVGAGI. CDR3 region: CASSRDRDREPFF. DNA for the CDR3: TGTGCCAGCAGCCGCGACCGGGACAGGGAACCTTTCTTT.

The CDR3 nucleotides are TGCGCCAGCAGCCCGGGACTTAGCGGGGTCGATGAGCAGTTCTTC. Amino acid sequence: CASSPGLSGVDEQFF. The chain recombines TRBV5-1 with TRBJ2-1, with 8 bases lining up with TRBD2. CDR1 is SGHRS and CDR2 is YFSETQ in the germline V gene. V was clipped by 4 bases and J by 8 bases; unmatched bases: 11. CDR3 size: 15 residues. Full variable domain (rest looked up from reference TRBV5-1 and TRBJ2-1): KAGVTQTPRYLIKTRGQQVTLSCSPISGHRSVSWYQQTPGQGLQFLFEYFSETQRNKGNFPGRFSGRQFSNSRSEMNVSTLELGDSALYLCASSPGLSGVDEQFFGPGTRLTVL.